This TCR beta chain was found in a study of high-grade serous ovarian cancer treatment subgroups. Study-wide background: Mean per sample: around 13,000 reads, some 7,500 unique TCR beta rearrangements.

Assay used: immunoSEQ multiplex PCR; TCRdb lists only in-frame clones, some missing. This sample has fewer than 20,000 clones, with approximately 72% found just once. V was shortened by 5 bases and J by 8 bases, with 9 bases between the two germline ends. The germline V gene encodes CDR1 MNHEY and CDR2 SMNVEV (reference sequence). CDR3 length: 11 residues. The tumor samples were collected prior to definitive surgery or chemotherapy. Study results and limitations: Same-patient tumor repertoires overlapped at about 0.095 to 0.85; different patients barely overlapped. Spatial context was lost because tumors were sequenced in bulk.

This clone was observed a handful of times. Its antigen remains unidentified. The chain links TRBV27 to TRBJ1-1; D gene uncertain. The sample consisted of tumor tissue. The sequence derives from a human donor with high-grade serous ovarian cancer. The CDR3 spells CASSRGNEAFF. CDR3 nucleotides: TGTGCCAGCAGTAGAGGGAACGAAGCTTTCTTT.